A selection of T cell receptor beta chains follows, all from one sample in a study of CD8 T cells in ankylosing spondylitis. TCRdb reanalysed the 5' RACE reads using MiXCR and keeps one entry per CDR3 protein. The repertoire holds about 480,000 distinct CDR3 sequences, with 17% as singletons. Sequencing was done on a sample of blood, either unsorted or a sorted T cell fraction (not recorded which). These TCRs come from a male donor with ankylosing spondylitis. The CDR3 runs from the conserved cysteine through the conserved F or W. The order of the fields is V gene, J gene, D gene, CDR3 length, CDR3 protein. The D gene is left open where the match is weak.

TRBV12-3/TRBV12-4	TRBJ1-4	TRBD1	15	CASSLDWTGGEKLFF
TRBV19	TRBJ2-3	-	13	CASMVRGTDTQYF
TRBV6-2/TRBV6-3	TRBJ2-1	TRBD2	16	CASSSQVLAGGNEQFF
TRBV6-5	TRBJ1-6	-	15	CASSYSITGKSPLHF
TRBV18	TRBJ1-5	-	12	CASSLPNQPQHF
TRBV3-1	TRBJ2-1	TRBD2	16	CASSATGGSSYNEQFF
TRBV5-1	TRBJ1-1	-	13	CASRAIMNTEAFF
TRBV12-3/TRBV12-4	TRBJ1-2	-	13	CASSFMGKDGYTF
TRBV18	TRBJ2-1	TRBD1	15	CASSEQGATYNEQFF
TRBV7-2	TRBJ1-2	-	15	CASSLKVGQPYGYTF
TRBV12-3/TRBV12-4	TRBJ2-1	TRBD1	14	CASSRDRGPDEQFF
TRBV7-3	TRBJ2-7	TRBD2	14	CASSLWREDYEQYF
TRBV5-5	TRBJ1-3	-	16	CASSLYELQRGNTIYF
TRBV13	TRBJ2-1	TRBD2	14	CASSSLSSGDEQFF
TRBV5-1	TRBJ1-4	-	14	CASSLSLTNEKLFF
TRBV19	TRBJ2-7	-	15	CASSMGATELYEQYF
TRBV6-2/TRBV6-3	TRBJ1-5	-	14	CASSPSAFNQPQHF
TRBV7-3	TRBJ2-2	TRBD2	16	CASSQRGGTNTGELFF
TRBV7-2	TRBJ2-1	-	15	CASVPRDGRNNEQFF
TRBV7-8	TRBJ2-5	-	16	CASSLAGGGVQETQYF
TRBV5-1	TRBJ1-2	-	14	CASSFALTGYGYTF
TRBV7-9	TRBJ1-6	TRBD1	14	CASSLGDRASPLHF